The source of this T cell receptor (beta chain) is a study of CD8+ T cells in alopecia areata. Isolated RNA was reverse transcribed into cDNA used as the sequencing template. Measured with immunoSEQ multiplex PCR; TCRdb has only the in-frame clones, and not every one. This table has about 160,000 clones, about three fifths appearing once. The CDR3 length is 17 residues. Germline values: CDR1 SGHRS, CDR2 YFSETQ. Trimming stripped 6 bases from V and 0 bases from J, with 16 bases between. Treatment of the sample: oral pan-JAK inhibitor, 5-10 mg twice daily. The J gene is TRBJ2-6, the V gene TRBV5-1, with TRBD1 as a possible D gene (5 bases). The sequence came from a human donor with alopecia areata. The input for sequencing was CD4+ T cells sorted from blood, taken at week 4, from a patient treated with tofacitinib. CDR3 loop: CASTRNRSRSGANVLTF. CDR3 in DNA: TGCGCCAGCACCCGAAACAGGAGTCGCTCTGGGGCCAACGTCCTGACTTTC.